The next 15 T cell receptor beta chains were all read from a single sample in a study of T cell responses to AZD1222 COVID-19 vaccine. Assay: immunoSEQ multiplex PCR; the TCRdb copy retains only in-frame clones and omits some. The sample yields under 150,000 clones, 88% seen once. Sequencing was performed on peripheral blood, taken on day 0 of MenACWY control vaccination. These receptors came from an adult in good health.

Only one count was recorded for this clone. The chain links TRBV14 to TRBJ2-2; D possibly corresponds to TRBD2 (5 bases). CDR1 and CDR2 from the germline V gene are SGHDN and FVKESK. V lost 1 base and J 7 bases, leaving 13 bases between the germline ends. The CDR3 loop spans 15 amino acids. CDR3 loop: CASSQVGRPGGELFF. Written as DNA, the CDR3 is TGTGCCAGCAGCCAAGTTGGGAGACCCGGCGGGGAGCTGTTTTTT. Based on the CDR3 plus reference TRBV14 and TRBJ2-2, the full variable domain is EAGVTQFPSHSVIEKGQTVTLRCDPISGHDNLYWYRRVMGKEIKFLLHFVKESKQDESGMPNNRFLAERTGGTYSTLKVQPAELEDSGVYFCASSQVGRPGGELFFGEGSRLTVL.

This clone was counted a few times. The chain has TRBV5-5 and TRBJ1-5; no firm D call. V was shortened by 1 base and J by 0 bases, with 8 bases between the two germline ends. This CDR3 is built from 15 residues. Looked up from germline, CDR1 is SGHKS and CDR2 is YYEKEE (reference sequence). The DNA for the CDR3 is TGTGCCAGCAGCTTGTTAGGGCTTAGCAATCAGCCCCAGCATTTT. Protein product: CASSLLGLSNQPQHF.

The CDR3 DNA reads TGCAGCGTTGAAGATCGAGGGGCCTCACCCTACGAGCAGTACTTC. Protein sequence: CSVEDRGASPYEQYF. The gene calls are TRBV29-1 and TRBJ2-7, with D perhaps TRBD1 or TRBD2 (5 bases each). The CDR3 extends over 15 amino acids. Trimming pared 0 bases from V and 2 bases from J, leaving 14 bases between. The germline CDR1 and CDR2 sequences are SQVTM and ANQGSEA.

J is TRBJ2-1 and V is TRBV16; TRBD2 matches at 10 bases. V trimming: 4 bases; J trimming: 4 bases; junction bases outside the gene matches: 10. The CDR3 length is 17 residues. In germline, CDR1 is KGHSY, CDR2 FQNENV. CDR3 DNA: TGTGCCAGCAGCCTCCCGGGACTAGCGAGTTATTACAATGAGCAGTTCTTC. Its protein product is CASSLPGLASYYNEQFF.

The rearrangement uses TRBV7-2 and TRBJ2-7; a weak D match, TRBD2 (6 bases). Deletions cut 6 bases from V and 5 bases from J, with 11 bases between. This CDR3 spans 12 amino acids. From germline, CDR1 is SGHTA and CDR2 FQGNSA. The CDR3 bases are TGTGCCAGCAGGCAACGGGAGAACGAGCAGTACTTC. It codes for CASRQRENEQYF.

The rearrangement links TRBV7-9 to TRBJ2-2; TRBD2 agrees at 7 bases. Germline-derived CDR1 and CDR2 are SEHNR and FQNEAQ (reference sequence). V was pared by 4 bases and J by 7 bases, with 12 bases of the junction left unmatched. There are 16 residues in the CDR3. CDR3 sequence reads: CASSSPWGRAGGELFF. The CDR3 nucleotides are TGTGCCAGCAGCTCGCCGTGGGGGAGGGCCGGCGGGGAGCTGTTTTTT.

V is TRBV28 and J is TRBJ2-2; 7 positions match TRBD2. This CDR3 has 16 residues. The V gene's germline CDR1 is MDHEN and CDR2 SYDVKM. Unmatched junction bases numbered 9, after V lost 6 bases and J lost 2 bases. The CDR3 loop reads CASSSPGLPNTGELFF. CDR3 coding DNA: TGTGCCAGCAGCTCCCCGGGACTACCAAACACCGGGGAGCTGTTTTTT.

The chain carries TRBV5-4 and TRBJ2-5; D is possibly TRBD1 (5 bases). The CDR3 loop spans 13 amino acids. V shed 4 bases and J shed 4 bases, with 11 bases lying between them. In germline, CDR1 is SGHNT, CDR2 YYREEE (reference sequence). The CDR3 coding sequence is TGTGCCAGCAGCCTGGGCAGGGCAGAGACCCAGTACTTC. Its translation: CASSLGRAETQYF.

This sequence joins TRBV9 and TRBJ2-1, with 8 bases matching TRBD2. Germline-derived CDR1 and CDR2 are SGDLS and YYNGEE. The V segment lost 3 bases and the J segment 10 bases; nucleotides outside the gene matches: 0. This CDR3 has 11 amino acids. The DNA for the CDR3 is TGTGCCAGCAGCGCTAGCGGGGAGCAGTTCTTC. Amino acids: CASSASGEQFF. Complete variable domain (other parts from reference TRBV9 and TRBJ2-1): DSGVTQTPKHLITATGQRVTLRCSPRSGDLSVYWYQQSLDQGLQFLIQYYNGEERAKGNILERFSAQQFPDLHSELNLSSLELGDSALYFCASSASGEQFFGPGTRLTVL.

The J gene is TRBJ2-5, the V gene TRBV3-1 (or the pseudogene TRBV3-2); TRBD2 aligns across 11 bases. This CDR3 is built from 16 residues. The germline V gene encodes CDR1 LGHDT and CDR2 YNNKEL (reference sequence). The V and J ends lost 1 base and 8 bases, in that order; junction bases with no gene match: 9. CDR3 sequence (DNA): TGTGCCAGCAGCCAAGCAGGGACTAGCGGCCTTGGTACCCAGTACTTC. Translation gives CASSQAGTSGLGTQYF.

The chain joins TRBV30 to TRBJ1-2; possibly TRBD1 for D (5 bases). The ends were cut back, 3 bases at V and 7 bases at J, with 12 bases in the middle. The CDR3 spans 12 residues. Germline V lookup: CDR1 GTSNPN, CDR2 SVGIG (reference sequence). As DNA, the CDR3 is TGTGCCTGGAGAAATGGGGCAGTTGGCTACACCTTC. It is translated as CAWRNGAVGYTF.

This chain joins TRBV5-4 and TRBJ2-7, with a weak D call TRBD1 (6 bases). The CDR3 spans 14 residues. V lost 4 bases and J lost 3, with 14 bases in between. Per germline, CDR1 SGHNT and CDR2 YYREEE (reference sequence). The CDR3 region is CASSRGDTNYEQYF. CDR3 sequence (DNA): TGTGCCAGCAGCCGAGGGGACACGAACTACGAGCAGTACTTC. The whole variable domain, filled in from reference TRBV5-4 and TRBJ2-7, reads ETGVTQSPTHLIKTRGQQVTLRCSSQSGHNTVSWYQQALGQGPQFIFQYYREEENGRGNFPPRFSGLQFPNYSSELNVNALELDDSALYLCASSRGDTNYEQYFGPGTRLTVT.

The J gene is TRBJ1-4, the V gene TRBV19, with a possible D match to TRBD1 (6 bases). The CDR3 sequence is 14 residues long. The V end lost 5 bases, the J end lost 8 bases, and 15 bases lay between the germline ends. Germline lookup yields CDR1 LNHDA and CDR2 SQIVND (reference sequence). Written as DNA, the CDR3 is TGTGCCAGTAGTGGGGGCCCCCCGGGAGAAAAACTGTTTTTT. Protein sequence: CASSGGPPGEKLFF.

This chain connects TRBV19 to TRBJ1-2; 12 nucleotides align to TRBD1. Germline trimming cut 9 bases from V and 8 bases from J; bases unmatched to any gene: 13. The CDR3 contains 15 residues. Germline V gene sequence: CDR1 LNHDA, CDR2 SQIVND (reference sequence). CDR3 sequence (DNA): TGTGCCAGCGGGACAGGGGGCAATCGGGTCGGCGGCTACACCTTC. Amino acid sequence: CASGTGGNRVGGYTF.

This chain joins TRBV28 and TRBJ1-5; D is unresolved. CDR1 and CDR2 from the germline V gene are MDHEN and SYDVKM. Trimming stripped 7 bases from V and 7 bases from J, with 11 bases between. The CDR3 extends over 12 amino acids. The CDR3 nucleotides read TGTGCCAGCACCGTGGACCGGCAGCCCCAGCATTTT. This gives the protein CASTVDRQPQHF.